This is a list of T cell receptor beta chains from one sample in a study of cytotoxic CD8 clonotypes in ibrutinib-treated CLL. Generated by immunoSEQ multiplex PCR, the TCRdb table keeps only in-frame clones and is missing some. There are about 160,000 clones in the sample; 81% occur only once, and about 2% lies in the top ten. The sample in question was PBMCs, obtained after 12 months of ibrutinib treatment. The source of these receptors is a human donor with chronic lymphocytic leukemia. CDR3s include the opening cysteine and the closing phenylalanine or tryptophan. A D gene is named only where the DNA matches it firmly. The size of a clone is reported for some rows only, either as once, few or many, or as a class for expanded clones.

NA	TRBV5-4	TRBD1	TRBJ2-1	CASRRQGKASYNEQFF	TGTGCCAGCAGGCGACAGGGCAAGGCCTCCTACAATGAGCAGTTCTTC
once	TRBV2	NA	TRBJ2-2	CASSYRERGTGELFF	TGTGCCAGCAGTTACAGGGAACGGGGGACCGGGGAGCTGTTTTTT
NA	TRBV7-2	NA	TRBJ1-2	CASRGELGGSSYGYTF	TGTGCCAGCAGGGGAGAACTGGGGGGTAGCTCTTATGGCTACACCTTC
NA	TRBV28	TRBD2	TRBJ2-1	CASSRLAGGGDEQFF	TGTGCCAGCAGTAGACTAGCGGGGGGCGGGGATGAGCAGTTCTTC
NA	TRBV4-3	NA	TRBJ1-2	CASSQVGGPGYGYTF	TGCGCCAGCAGCCAAGTCGGGGGCCCCGGCTATGGCTACACCTTC
NA	TRBV15	TRBD2	TRBJ2-1	CATSRESLAGVDEQFF	TGTGCCACCAGCAGAGAAAGTCTAGCGGGAGTGGACGAGCAGTTCTTC
NA	TRBV7-2	NA	TRBJ1-1	CASSTARDTEAFF	TGTGCCAGCAGCACAGCTCGGGACACTGAAGCTTTCTTT
NA	TRBV4-2	NA	TRBJ1-2	CASSQDLSDYGYTF	TGTGCCAGCAGCCAAGATTTATCGGACTATGGCTACACCTTC
NA	TRBV28	TRBD1	TRBJ1-3	CASSLDRGGNTIYF	TGTGCCAGCAGTTTGGACAGGGGCGGAAACACCATATATTTT
NA	TRBV15	TRBD2	TRBJ2-5	CATSRGLAVGPETQYF	TGTGCCACCAGCAGAGGGCTAGCGGTTGGTCCGGAGACCCAGTACTTC
NA	TRBV11-2	NA	TRBJ2-1	CASSLDRIYNEQFF	TGTGCCAGCAGCTTAGACAGAATCTACAATGAGCAGTTCTTC
NA	TRBV28	NA	TRBJ1-4	CASSLRVEKLFF	TGTGCCAGCAGTTTGAGGGTTGAAAAACTGTTTTTT
NA	TRBV7-2	TRBD2	TRBJ2-1	CASSFTSGSYEQFF	TGTGCCAGCAGCTTTACTAGCGGGAGCTATGAGCAGTTCTTC
NA	TRBV30	TRBD1	TRBJ2-5	CAWARRQGNPGETQYF	TGTGCCTGGGCGAGAAGACAGGGGAATCCTGGAGAGACCCAGTACTTC
NA	TRBV5-6	NA	TRBJ2-7	CASSSGGLRSYEQYF	TGTGCCAGCAGCTCCGGTGGACTCCGCTCCTACGAGCAGTACTTC
NA	TRBV7-9	TRBD1	TRBJ2-5	CASSLRSRGRPKPQETQYF	TGTGCCAGCAGCTTAAGGTCCAGGGGGCGCCCCAAACCCCAAGAGACCCAGTACTTC
NA	TRBV7-9	NA	TRBJ1-1	CASSLVGARTEAFF	TGTGCCAGCAGCTTAGTGGGGGCGCGGACTGAAGCTTTCTTT
NA	TRBV7-2	TRBD2	TRBJ2-7	CASSFLAGANSYEQYF	TGTGCCAGCAGCTTCTTAGCGGGGGCCAACTCCTACGAGCAGTACTTC
NA	TRBV4-3	NA	TRBJ2-7	CASKSAVYEQYF	TGCGCCAGCAAAAGCGCGGTCTACGAGCAGTACTTC
NA	TRBV19	TRBD1	TRBJ2-7	CASSIGTGTFYEQYF	TGTGCCAGTAGTATCGGGACAGGGACATTCTACGAGCAGTACTTC
NA	TRBV27	NA	TRBJ1-5	CASSLRGGGGSNQPQHF	TGTGCCAGCAGTTTAAGGGGTGGGGGCGGAAGCAATCAGCCCCAGCATTTT
NA	TRBV7-9	NA	TRBJ1-1	CASTTRTGNTEAFF	TGTGCCAGCACCACCCGGACGGGGAACACTGAAGCTTTCTTT
NA	TRBV5-1	TRBD2	TRBJ2-2	CASSLAPLAGGPVNGELFF	TGCGCCAGCAGCTTGGCCCCACTAGCGGGAGGGCCCGTTAACGGGGAGCTGTTTTTT
NA	TRBV20-1	NA	TRBJ2-7	CSARVHVEQYF	TGCAGTGCTAGAGTGCACGTCGAGCAGTACTTC
NA	TRBV6-5	NA	TRBJ1-3	CASSYQGPGNTIYF	TGTGCCAGCAGTTACCAGGGCCCTGGAAACACCATATATTTT
few	TRBV5-1	TRBD1	TRBJ1-2	CASSESPGGYGYTF	TGCGCCAGCAGCGAGTCGCCAGGGGGTTATGGCTACACCTTC
many	TRBV2	NA	TRBJ2-1	CASSLRTNGQFF	TGTGCCAGCAGTCTTAGGACTAACGGGCAGTTCTTC
NA	TRBV18	NA	TRBJ1-6	CASSPQTGIQGSPLHF	TGTGCCAGCTCACCGCAAACAGGGATTCAGGGTTCACCCCTCCACTTT
NA	TRBV7-2	TRBD2	TRBJ2-7	CASSTLAGGAYEQYF	TGTGCCAGCAGCACCCTAGCGGGGGGAGCCTACGAGCAGTACTTC
NA	TRBV19	TRBD1	TRBJ1-2	CASSIEGAPNYGYTF	TGTGCCAGTAGTATTGAGGGGGCTCCTAACTATGGCTACACCTTC
NA	TRBV30	NA	TRBJ1-6	CAWSESYNSPLHF	TGTGCCTGGAGCGAGTCCTATAATTCACCCCTCCACTTT
once	TRBV5-4	TRBD2	TRBJ2-4	CASSSAGEAKNIQYF	TGTGCCAGCAGCTCCGCGGGAGAGGCCAAAAACATTCAGTACTTC
NA	TRBV5-6	TRBD1	TRBJ1-1	CASSSTGGSEAFF	TGTGCCAGCAGCTCAACAGGGGGCTCTGAAGCTTTCTTT
NA	TRBV18	TRBD1	TRBJ2-5	CASSLDRAQETQYF	TGTGCCAGCTCATTAGACAGGGCGCAAGAGACCCAGTACTTC
NA	TRBV7-2	NA	TRBJ1-3	CASSLALGGERNTIYF	TGTGCCAGCAGCTTAGCGCTGGGGGGAGAACGCAACACCATATATTTT
NA	TRBV7-2	NA	TRBJ2-7	CASSDRDGNYEQYF	TGTGCCAGCAGCGACCGGGACGGAAACTACGAGCAGTACTTC
NA	TRBV28	NA	TRBJ2-7	CASSLEGGSYEQYF	TGTGCCAGCAGTTTAGAGGGGGGGTCCTACGAGCAGTACTTC
NA	TRBV9	NA	TRBJ2-1	CASSGGAHGNEQFF	TGTGCCAGCAGCGGTGGGGCACATGGGAATGAGCAGTTCTTC
NA	TRBV5-1	TRBD1	TRBJ1-4	CASSSNGQGGGEKLFF	TGCGCCAGCAGCTCGAACGGACAGGGCGGGGGAGAAAAACTGTTTTTT
NA	TRBV2	NA	TRBJ2-2	CASSDLPSLAGELFF	TGTGCCAGCAGTGATTTACCAAGCCTGGCCGGGGAGCTGTTTTTT
once	TRBV4-1	NA	TRBJ2-1	CASSQATKQFF	TGCGCCAGCAGCCAGGCAACAAAGCAGTTCTTC
NA	TRBV27	NA	TRBJ2-7	CASSLWPPYEQYF	TGTGCCAGCAGTTTATGGCCCCCCTACGAGCAGTACTTC
NA	TRBV2	TRBD1	TRBJ2-5	CASSGQGVPGETQYF	TGTGCCAGCAGTGGACAGGGGGTCCCTGGAGAGACCCAGTACTTC
NA	TRBV5-6	NA	TRBJ1-5	CASSLAKRASNQPQHF	TGTGCCAGCAGCTTGGCCAAAAGGGCAAGCAATCAGCCCCAGCATTTT
few	TRBV2	NA	TRBJ2-6	CASRGTVSGANVLTF	TGTGCCAGCAGGGGGACGGTCTCTGGGGCCAACGTCCTGACTTTC
NA	TRBV2	NA	TRBJ1-2	CASKGENYGYTF	TGTGCCAGCAAGGGGGAGAACTATGGCTACACCTTC
NA	TRBV5-5	TRBD1	TRBJ1-2	CASSPTGDRGYTF	TGTGCCAGCAGCCCGACAGGGGATAGGGGCTACACCTTC
once	TRBV27	NA	TRBJ2-7	CANPGRNNSYEQYF	TGTGCCAACCCAGGGCGCAACAACTCCTACGAGCAGTACTTC
NA	TRBV7-2	NA	TRBJ2-2	CASSLGQTTGELFF	TGTGCCAGCAGCTTAGGACAGACCACCGGGGAGCTGTTTTTT
NA	TRBV5-1	TRBD1	TRBJ2-7	CASSLVKRQGLIPHEQYF	TGCGCCAGCAGCTTGGTAAAGAGACAGGGCCTCATCCCCCACGAGCAGTACTTC
NA	TRBV6-1	TRBD1	TRBJ1-3	CASSELGGPGNTIYF	TGTGCCAGCAGTGAACTAGGGGGCCCTGGAAACACCATATATTTT
NA	TRBV19	NA	TRBJ1-2	CASSIDGGSNYYGYTF	TGTGCCAGTAGTATAGATGGCGGCTCGAATTACTATGGCTACACCTTC
NA	TRBV10-3	TRBD2	TRBJ2-1	CAISESASGGARHEQFF	TGTGCCATCAGTGAGTCAGCTAGCGGGGGGGCCCGTCATGAGCAGTTCTTC
NA	TRBV18	NA	TRBJ1-2	CASSPSYNYGYTF	TGTGCCAGCTCACCGTCGTATAACTATGGCTACACCTTC
few	TRBV9	NA	TRBJ2-7	CASSVGAGDPYEQYF	TGTGCCAGCAGCGTAGGGGCAGGGGACCCCTACGAGCAGTACTTC
NA	TRBV18	NA	TRBJ1-1	CASSMDSINTEAFF	TGTGCCAGCTCAATGGACAGTATAAACACTGAAGCTTTCTTT